The subject of this entry is one T cell receptor (beta chain). Its specificity is not known. The PCR employed 60 Vbeta primers together with 13 Jbeta primers. Measured with immunoSEQ multiplex PCR; TCRdb has only the in-frame clones, and not every one. Of roughly 140,000 clones in the sample, roughly 78% are singletons; the top ten hold about 2.9%. Germline CDR1 and CDR2: GTSNPN and SVGIG (reference sequence). V was trimmed by 5 bases and J by 7 bases, leaving 20 bases between them. This CDR3 region has 14 residues. The source of the sample is a study of cytomegalovirus exposure and HLA in healthy donors. General study points: High sensitivity and specificity were reportedly achieved when the classifier diagnosed cytomegalovirus status. In a later analysis, at a false discovery rate of 0.05, approximately 15,000 TCR beta sequences matched HLA alleles.

The chain combines TRBV30 with TRBJ1-2, with D uncertain. The sequenced sample was PBMCs. The sequence came from a female donor in good health and CMV-seronegative. The CDR3 sequence is CAWSKPGIFCGYTF. The CDR3 region has the DNA TGTGCCTGGTCAAAGCCGGGGATTTTTTGTGGCTACACCTTC.